The subject of this entry is one T cell receptor (beta chain). Germline V CDR1 and CDR2: SGHRS, YFSETQ. Trimming at V came to 4 bases and at J to 4 bases, leaving 8 bases not matched to a gene. This CDR3 region has 15 residues. These data originate in a study of blood T cell repertoires in COVID-19. Study overall: Samples came from the United States, Italy and Spain, spanning acute and convalescent COVID-19. PBMCs, B-cell-depleted T cells, or T cells were the source of the cDNA or gDNA that made up the material.

Study processing details: Reference gene primer amplification gave nucleated cell count estimates. The assay was immunoSEQ multiplex PCR, and TCRdb's table has in-frame clones only and misses some. D and trimming come from the DNA, and the V and J calls and clone size come from that table. This sample carries around 350,000 clones, 85% to 90% of them seen once, and the ten largest clones take around 3%. The TCR was taken from a human donor in a cohort sampled during active COVID-19. Sequenced sample: peripheral blood. The chain couples TRBV5-1 to TRBJ1-2, with 9 positions matching TRBD1. The CDR3 DNA sequence: TGCGCCAGCAGCCCGCGGACAGGGGACTCCTATGGCTACACCTTC. This codes for CASSPRTGDSYGYTF.